The clone carrying this T cell receptor beta chain turned up a few times. Its antigen is not known. These data come from a study of T cell responses to AZD1222 COVID-19 vaccine. This CDR3 comprises 12 residues. Trimming removed 3 bases at V and 1 base at J, with 4 bases between. Assay: immunoSEQ multiplex PCR; the TCRdb copy retains only in-frame clones and omits some. The sample includes 150,000 or so clones, roughly nine tenths of them seen just once. Study-wide results and caveats: Donors were largely white British and mainly female; clonal diversity was possibly underestimated.

The sequence was collected from an adult in good health. The genes are TRBV12-3 or TRBV12-4 and TRBJ2-7; D uncertain. The source was peripheral blood, collected on day 0 of AZD1222 vaccination. CDR3 amino acids: CASSLGSYEQYF. In DNA form, the CDR3 reads TGTGCCAGCAGTTTGGGATCCTACGAGCAGTACTTC.